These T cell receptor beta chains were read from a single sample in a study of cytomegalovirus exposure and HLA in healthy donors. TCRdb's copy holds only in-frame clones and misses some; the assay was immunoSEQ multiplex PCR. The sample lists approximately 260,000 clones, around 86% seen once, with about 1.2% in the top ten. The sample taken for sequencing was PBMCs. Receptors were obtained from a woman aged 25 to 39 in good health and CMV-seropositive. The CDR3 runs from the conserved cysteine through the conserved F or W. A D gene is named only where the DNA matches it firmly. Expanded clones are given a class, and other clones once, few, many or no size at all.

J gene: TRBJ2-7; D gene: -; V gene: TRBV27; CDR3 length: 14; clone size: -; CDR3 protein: CASSQGRGYYEQYF; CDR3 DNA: TGTGCCAGCAGTCAGGGGAGAGGCTACTACGAGCAGTACTTC
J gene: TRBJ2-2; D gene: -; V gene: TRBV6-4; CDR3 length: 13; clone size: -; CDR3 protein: CASSDSSAGELFF; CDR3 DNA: TGTGCCAGCAGTGACTCTAGCGCCGGGGAGCTGTTTTTT
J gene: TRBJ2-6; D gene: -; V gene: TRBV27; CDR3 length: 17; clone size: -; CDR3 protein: CASTTYASPRGANVLTF; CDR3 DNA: TGTGCCAGCACCACCTACGCATCCCCGAGGGGGGCCAACGTCCTGACTTTC
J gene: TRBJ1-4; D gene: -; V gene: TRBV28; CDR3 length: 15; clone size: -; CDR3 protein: CASRKWRPTNEKLFF; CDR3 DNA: TGTGCCAGCAGGAAATGGCGGCCAACTAATGAAAAACTGTTTTTT
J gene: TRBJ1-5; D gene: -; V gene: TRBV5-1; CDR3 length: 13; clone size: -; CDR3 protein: CASAQGPNQPQHF; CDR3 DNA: TGCGCCAGCGCACAGGGCCCAAATCAGCCCCAGCATTTT
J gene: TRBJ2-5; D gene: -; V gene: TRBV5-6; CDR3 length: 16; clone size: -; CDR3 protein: CASSLRLKPFQETQYF; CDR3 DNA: TGTGCCAGCAGCCTCAGACTGAAGCCCTTCCAAGAGACCCAGTACTTC
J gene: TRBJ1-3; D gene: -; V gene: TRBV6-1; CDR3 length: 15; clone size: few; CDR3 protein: CASSEAAVSGNTIYF; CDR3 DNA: TGTGCCAGCAGTGAAGCGGCCGTCTCTGGAAACACCATATATTTT
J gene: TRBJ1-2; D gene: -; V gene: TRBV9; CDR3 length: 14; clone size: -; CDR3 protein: CASSVDEALYGYTF; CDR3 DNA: TGTGCCAGCAGCGTAGACGAGGCCCTATATGGCTACACCTTC
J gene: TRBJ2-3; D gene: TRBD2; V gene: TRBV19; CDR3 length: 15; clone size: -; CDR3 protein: CASSTSGRGTDTQYF; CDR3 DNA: TGTGCCAGTTCAACTAGCGGGAGGGGGACAGATACGCAGTATTTT
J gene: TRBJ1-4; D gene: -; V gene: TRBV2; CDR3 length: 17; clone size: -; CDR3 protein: CASRKQSGTGTNEKLFF; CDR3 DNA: TGTGCCAGCAGGAAACAATCAGGGACTGGAACTAATGAAAAACTGTTTTTT
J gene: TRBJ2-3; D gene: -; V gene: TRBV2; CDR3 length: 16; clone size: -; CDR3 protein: CASSRASRGITDTQYF; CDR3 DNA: TGTGCCAGCTCTCGGGCAAGTAGGGGTATCACAGATACGCAGTATTTT
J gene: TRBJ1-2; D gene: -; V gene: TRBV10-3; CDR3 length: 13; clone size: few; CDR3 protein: CAISEANEDGYTF; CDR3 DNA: TGTGCCATCAGTGAGGCCAACGAGGATGGCTACACCTTC
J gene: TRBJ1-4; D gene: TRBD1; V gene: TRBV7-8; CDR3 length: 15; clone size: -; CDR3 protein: CASSPSQGANEKLFF; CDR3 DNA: TGTGCCAGCAGCCCTTCACAGGGGGCGAATGAAAAACTGTTTTTT
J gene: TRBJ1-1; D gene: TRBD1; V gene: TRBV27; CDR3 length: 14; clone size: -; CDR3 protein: CASSPGTANTEAFF; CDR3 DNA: TGCGCCAGCAGCCCCGGGACAGCAAACACTGAAGCTTTCTTT
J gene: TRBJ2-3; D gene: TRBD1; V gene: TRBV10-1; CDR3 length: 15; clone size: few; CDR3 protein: CASSQTGGQGDTQYF; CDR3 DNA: TGCGCCAGCAGTCAAACAGGGGGCCAGGGGGATACGCAGTATTTT
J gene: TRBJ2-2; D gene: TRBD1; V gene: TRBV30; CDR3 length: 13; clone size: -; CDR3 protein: CAGDSTGTGELFF; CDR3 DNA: TGTGCGGGGGACAGCACGGGCACCGGGGAGCTGTTTTTT
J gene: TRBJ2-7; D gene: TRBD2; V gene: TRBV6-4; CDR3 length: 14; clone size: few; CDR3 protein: CASSPGTSSYEQYF; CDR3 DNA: TGTGCCAGCAGTCCCGGGACTAGCTCCTACGAGCAGTACTTC
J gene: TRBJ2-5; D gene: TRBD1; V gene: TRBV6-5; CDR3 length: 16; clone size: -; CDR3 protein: CASSSSRQGAGETQYF; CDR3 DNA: TGTGCCAGCAGTTCCAGCAGACAGGGGGCCGGCGAGACCCAGTACTTC
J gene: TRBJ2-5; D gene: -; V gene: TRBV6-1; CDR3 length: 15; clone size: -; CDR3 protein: CASSEYPSLQETQYF; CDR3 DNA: TGTGCCAGCAGTGAATATCCTAGTCTCCAAGAGACCCAGTACTTC
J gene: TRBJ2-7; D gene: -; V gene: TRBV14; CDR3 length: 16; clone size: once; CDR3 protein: CASSQIRGSTTYEQYF; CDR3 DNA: TGTGCCAGCAGCCAAATACGAGGGAGTACAACCTACGAGCAGTACTTC
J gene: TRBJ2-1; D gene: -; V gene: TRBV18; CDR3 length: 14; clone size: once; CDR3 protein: CASSPPNLGGEQFF; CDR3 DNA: TGTGCCAGCTCACCACCGAATTTAGGAGGTGAGCAGTTCTTC
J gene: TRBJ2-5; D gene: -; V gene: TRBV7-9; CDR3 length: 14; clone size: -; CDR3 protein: CASSFRQGQETQYF; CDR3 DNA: TGTGCCAGCAGCTTTCGGCAGGGACAAGAGACCCAGTACTTC
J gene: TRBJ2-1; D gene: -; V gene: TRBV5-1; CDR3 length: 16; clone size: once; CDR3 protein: CASSSWGEGVKNEQFF; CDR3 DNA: TGCGCCAGCAGCTCGTGGGGGGAGGGGGTTAAAAATGAGCAGTTCTTC
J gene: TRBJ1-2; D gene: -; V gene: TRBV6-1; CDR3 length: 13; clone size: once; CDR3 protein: CAGRESGDYGYTF; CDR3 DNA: TGTGCCGGTCGGGAGTCCGGGGACTATGGCTACACCTTC
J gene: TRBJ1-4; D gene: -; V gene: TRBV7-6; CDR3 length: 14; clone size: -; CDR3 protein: CASSLDGGGEKLFF; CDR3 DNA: TGTGCCAGCAGCTTAGATGGGGGCGGAGAAAAACTGTTTTTT
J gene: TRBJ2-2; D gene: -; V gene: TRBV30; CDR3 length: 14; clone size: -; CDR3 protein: CAWSYRADTGELFF; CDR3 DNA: TGTGCCTGGAGTTACAGGGCTGACACCGGGGAGCTGTTTTTT
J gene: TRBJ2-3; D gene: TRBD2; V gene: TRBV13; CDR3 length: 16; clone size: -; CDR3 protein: CASSLGPSGSSDTQYF; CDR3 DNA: TGTGCCAGCAGCTTAGGCCCTAGCGGGAGTTCAGATACGCAGTATTTT
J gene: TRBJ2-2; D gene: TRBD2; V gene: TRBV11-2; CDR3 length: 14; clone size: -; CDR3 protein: CASSLWGEGGELFF; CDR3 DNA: TGTGCCAGCAGCTTATGGGGGGAGGGCGGGGAGCTGTTTTTT
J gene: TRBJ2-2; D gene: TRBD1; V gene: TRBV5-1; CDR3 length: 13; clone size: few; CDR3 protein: CASNRGPIGELFF; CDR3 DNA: TGCGCCAGCAACAGGGGGCCTATCGGGGAGCTGTTTTTT
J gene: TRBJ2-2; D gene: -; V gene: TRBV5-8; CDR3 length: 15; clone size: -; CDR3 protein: CASSLGQISTGELFF; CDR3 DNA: TGTGCCAGCAGCTTAGGACAGATTTCAACCGGGGAGCTGTTTTTT
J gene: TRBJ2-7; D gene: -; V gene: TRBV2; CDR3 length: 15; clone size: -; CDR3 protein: CASSEESIGRDEQYF; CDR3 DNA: TGTGCCAGCAGTGAAGAATCCATAGGCAGGGACGAGCAGTACTTC
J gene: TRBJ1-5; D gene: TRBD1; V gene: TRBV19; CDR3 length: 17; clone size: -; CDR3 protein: CASNRDRDPTSNQPQHF; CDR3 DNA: TGTGCCAGTAACCGGGACAGGGATCCCACCTCCAATCAGCCCCAGCATTTT
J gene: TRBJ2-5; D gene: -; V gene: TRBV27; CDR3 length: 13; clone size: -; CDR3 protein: CASKVGVGETQYF; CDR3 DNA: TGTGCCAGCAAGGTCGGAGTCGGTGAGACCCAGTACTTC
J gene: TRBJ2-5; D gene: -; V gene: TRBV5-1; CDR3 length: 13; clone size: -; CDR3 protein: CASSLGSQETQYF; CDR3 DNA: TGCGCCAGCAGCTTGGGCAGTCAAGAGACCCAGTACTTC
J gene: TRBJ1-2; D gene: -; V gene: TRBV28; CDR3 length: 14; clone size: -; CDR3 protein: CASSPRGRVGGYTF; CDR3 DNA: TGTGCCAGCAGCCCGCGGGGGAGAGTAGGGGGCTACACCTTC
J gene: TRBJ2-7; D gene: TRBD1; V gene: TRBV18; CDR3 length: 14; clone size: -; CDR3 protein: CASSPGTGDYEQYF; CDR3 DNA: TGTGCCAGCTCACCAGGGACAGGGGACTACGAGCAGTACTTC
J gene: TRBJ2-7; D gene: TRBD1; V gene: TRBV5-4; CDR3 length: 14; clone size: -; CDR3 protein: CASSEGQGAYEQYF; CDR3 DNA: TGTGCCAGCAGCGAGGGACAGGGGGCTTACGAGCAGTACTTC
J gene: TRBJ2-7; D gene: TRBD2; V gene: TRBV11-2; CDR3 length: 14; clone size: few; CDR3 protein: CASKRLAGHYEQYF; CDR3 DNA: TGTGCCAGCAAGAGACTAGCGGGCCATTACGAGCAGTACTTC
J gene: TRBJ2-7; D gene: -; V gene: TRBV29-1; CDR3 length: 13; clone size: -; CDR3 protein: CSVEGGLEYEQYF; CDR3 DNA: TGCAGCGTTGAAGGGGGGCTGGAATACGAGCAGTACTTC
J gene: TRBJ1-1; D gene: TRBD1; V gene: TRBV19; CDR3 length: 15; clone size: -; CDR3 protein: CASSIDPGQGTEAFF; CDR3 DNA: TGTGCCAGTAGTATAGACCCGGGACAGGGGACTGAAGCTTTCTTT
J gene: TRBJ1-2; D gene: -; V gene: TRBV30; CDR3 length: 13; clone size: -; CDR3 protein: CAWMVKQGHGYTF; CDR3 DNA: TGTGCCTGGATGGTAAAACAGGGCCATGGCTACACCTTC
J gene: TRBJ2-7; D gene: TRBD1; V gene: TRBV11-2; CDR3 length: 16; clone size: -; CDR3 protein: CASSLGWGQGSYEQYF; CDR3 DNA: TGTGCCAGCAGCTTAGGGTGGGGACAGGGGAGCTACGAGCAGTACTTC
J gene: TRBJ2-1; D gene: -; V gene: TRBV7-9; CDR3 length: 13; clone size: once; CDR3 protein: CASSLGSYNEQFF; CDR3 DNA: TGTGCCAGCAGCTTAGGGAGTTACAATGAGCAGTTCTTC
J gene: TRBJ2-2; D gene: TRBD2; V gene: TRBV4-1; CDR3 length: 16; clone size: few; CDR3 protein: CASSQGGSGKHGELFF; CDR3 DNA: TGCGCCAGCAGCCAAGGTGGTAGCGGGAAGCACGGGGAGCTGTTTTTT
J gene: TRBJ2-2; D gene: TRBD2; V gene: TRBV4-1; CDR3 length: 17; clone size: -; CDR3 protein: CASSQEGLAADTGELFF; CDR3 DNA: TGCGCCAGCAGCCAGGAAGGACTAGCGGCAGACACCGGGGAGCTGTTTTTT
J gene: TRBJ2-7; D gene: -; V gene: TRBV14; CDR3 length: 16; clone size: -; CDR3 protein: CASSQGWGLQTYEQYF; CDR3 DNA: TGTGCCAGCAGCCAAGGCTGGGGGCTGCAGACCTACGAGCAGTACTTC
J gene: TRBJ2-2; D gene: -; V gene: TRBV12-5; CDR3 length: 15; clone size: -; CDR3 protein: CASGLGLANTGELFF; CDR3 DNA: TGTGCTAGTGGTTTGGGACTAGCGAACACCGGGGAGCTGTTTTTT
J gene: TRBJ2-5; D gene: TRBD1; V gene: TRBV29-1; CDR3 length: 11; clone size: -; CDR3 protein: CSVGQGETQYF; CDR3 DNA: TGCAGCGTTGGACAGGGAGAGACCCAGTACTTC
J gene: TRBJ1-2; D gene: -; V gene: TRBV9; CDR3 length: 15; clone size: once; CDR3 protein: CASSVSGTPYYGYTF; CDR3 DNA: TGTGCCAGCAGCGTAAGCGGGACACCGTACTATGGCTACACCTTC
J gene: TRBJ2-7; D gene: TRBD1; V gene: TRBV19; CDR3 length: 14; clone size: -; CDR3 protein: CASSIQTGAREQYF; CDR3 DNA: TGTGCCAGTAGTATTCAAACAGGGGCACGCGAGCAGTACTTC
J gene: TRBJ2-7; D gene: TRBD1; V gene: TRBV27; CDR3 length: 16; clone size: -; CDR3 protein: CASSLSWGTGTVEQYF; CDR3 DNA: TGTGCCAGCAGTTTATCGTGGGGGACAGGGACAGTCGAGCAGTACTTC
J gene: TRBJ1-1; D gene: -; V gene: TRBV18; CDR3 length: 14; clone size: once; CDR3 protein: CASSPTGLNTEAFF; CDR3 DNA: TGTGCCAGCTCACCAACAGGCCTGAACACTGAAGCTTTCTTT
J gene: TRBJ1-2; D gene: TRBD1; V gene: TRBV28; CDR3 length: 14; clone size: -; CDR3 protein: CASSLFVGTDGYTF; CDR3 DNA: TGTGCCAGCAGTTTATTTGTAGGGACAGACGGCTACACCTTC
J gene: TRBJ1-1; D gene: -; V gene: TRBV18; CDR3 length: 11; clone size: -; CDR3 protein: CASSPSDEAFF; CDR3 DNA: TGTGCCAGCTCACCGAGTGATGAAGCTTTCTTT
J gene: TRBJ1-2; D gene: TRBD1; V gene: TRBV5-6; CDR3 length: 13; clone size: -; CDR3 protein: CASSLQGFGGYTF; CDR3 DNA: TGTGCCAGCAGCTTACAGGGGTTTGGTGGCTACACCTTC